These T cell receptor beta chains were read from a single sample in a study of blood T cell repertoires in COVID-19. Profiling relied on immunoSEQ multiplex PCR, and the TCRdb table lists in-frame clones only, not all of them. The sample shows about 140,000 clones, over 80% of them seen only once. Source material: peripheral blood. The receptor set was obtained from a woman between 50 and 59 years old with acute or convalescent COVID-19. Each CDR3 is given with its conserved first and last residue. A clone size is listed for some rows: how often the clone was seen (once, few, many), or a class if it is expanded.

v_gene: TRBV3-1/TRBV3-2; j_gene: TRBJ2-3; abundance: .; CDR3aa: CASSQDAWGGVSTDTQYF
v_gene: TRBV7-2; j_gene: TRBJ1-2; abundance: .; CDR3aa: CASSLVGRGPNYGYTF
v_gene: TRBV2; j_gene: TRBJ1-3; abundance: .; CDR3aa: CASSEVGRRNTIYF
v_gene: TRBV6-6; j_gene: TRBJ1-2; abundance: .; CDR3aa: CASSYAGMNYGYTF
v_gene: TRBV13; j_gene: TRBJ1-2; abundance: once; CDR3aa: CASTFSDRAYGYTF
v_gene: TRBV4-1; j_gene: TRBJ1-4; abundance: .; CDR3aa: CASSQGVGGANEKLFF
v_gene: TRBV19; j_gene: TRBJ1-2; abundance: .; CDR3aa: CASTPGGAGVYGYTF
v_gene: TRBV6-5; j_gene: TRBJ1-1; abundance: .; CDR3aa: CASGPTELNTEAFF
v_gene: TRBV29-1; j_gene: TRBJ2-7; abundance: .; CDR3aa: CSVASGTHYEQYF
v_gene: TRBV7-6; j_gene: TRBJ1-2; abundance: .; CDR3aa: CASSLGQGRDYGYTF
v_gene: TRBV2; j_gene: TRBJ1-4; abundance: few; CDR3aa: CASSFRTGGKLFF
v_gene: TRBV29-1; j_gene: TRBJ2-1; abundance: .; CDR3aa: CSVAWDRGGNEQFF
v_gene: TRBV19; j_gene: TRBJ1-5; abundance: .; CDR3aa: CASSPRGVPNQPQHF
v_gene: TRBV27; j_gene: TRBJ2-7; abundance: .; CDR3aa: CASRLQVTYEQYF
v_gene: TRBV9; j_gene: TRBJ1-5; abundance: .; CDR3aa: CASSVGGGIAQPQHF
v_gene: TRBV29-1; j_gene: TRBJ1-1; abundance: .; CDR3aa: CSIGTGGLTEAFF
v_gene: TRBV6-5; j_gene: TRBJ1-2; abundance: .; CDR3aa: CASSYRTDRGAYGYTF
v_gene: TRBV28; j_gene: TRBJ1-2; abundance: .; CDR3aa: CASSLGQGGNGYTF
v_gene: TRBV7-3; j_gene: TRBJ1-2; abundance: once; CDR3aa: CASSLTPGGANYGYTF
v_gene: TRBV3-1/TRBV3-2; j_gene: TRBJ1-3; abundance: few; CDR3aa: CASSQGGGIGNTIYF
v_gene: TRBV5-1; j_gene: TRBJ2-6; abundance: .; CDR3aa: CASTDRIAGANVLTF
v_gene: TRBV7-3; j_gene: TRBJ2-1; abundance: .; CDR3aa: CASSLGVRGRASEQFF
v_gene: TRBV5-5; j_gene: TRBJ2-5; abundance: .; CDR3aa: CASSTAGTSEQTQYF
v_gene: TRBV27; j_gene: TRBJ1-2; abundance: .; CDR3aa: CASSKQGAGGYTF
v_gene: TRBV27; j_gene: TRBJ2-7; abundance: .; CDR3aa: CASSLSALYEQYF
v_gene: TRBV10-3; j_gene: TRBJ2-1; abundance: .; CDR3aa: CAISGASGNNEQFF
v_gene: TRBV5-1; j_gene: TRBJ2-1; abundance: .; CDR3aa: CASTDFGGEQFF
v_gene: TRBV29-1; j_gene: TRBJ2-2; abundance: .; CDR3aa: CSVIIAGGSVGELFF
v_gene: TRBV7-2; j_gene: TRBJ2-7; abundance: .; CDR3aa: CASSFDYSYEQYF
v_gene: TRBV12-3/TRBV12-4; j_gene: TRBJ1-1; abundance: .; CDR3aa: CASSLVGGAFF
v_gene: TRBV9; j_gene: TRBJ1-6; abundance: .; CDR3aa: CASSGGGTVRNNSPLHF
v_gene: TRBV5-1; j_gene: TRBJ1-3; abundance: .; CDR3aa: CASSEPGDGNTIYF
v_gene: TRBV5-4; j_gene: TRBJ1-1; abundance: .; CDR3aa: CASSLEEPNTEAFF
v_gene: TRBV28; j_gene: TRBJ1-2; abundance: .; CDR3aa: CASSSGQVYYGYTF
v_gene: TRBV30; j_gene: TRBJ1-6; abundance: .; CDR3aa: CAWSVTGGDSPLHF
v_gene: TRBV5-1; j_gene: TRBJ1-1; abundance: once; CDR3aa: CASSLRQGLANTEAFF
v_gene: TRBV28; j_gene: TRBJ2-7; abundance: .; CDR3aa: CASSLSPSGRYEQYF
v_gene: TRBV5-5; j_gene: TRBJ1-5; abundance: .; CDR3aa: CASSLWQTNQPQHF
v_gene: TRBV27; j_gene: TRBJ1-2; abundance: .; CDR3aa: CASSPTRYDGYTF
v_gene: TRBV18; j_gene: TRBJ1-5; abundance: .; CDR3aa: CASSRYRADQPQHF
v_gene: TRBV7-3; j_gene: TRBJ2-5; abundance: .; CDR3aa: CASSKPGGRPQETQYF